Listed here are 27 T cell receptor beta chains from one sample, sequenced in a study of technical replicates of blood from a handful of donors. Sequenced by immunoSEQ multiplex PCR; TCRdb stores in-frame clones only, minus some. The sample shows 87,000 or so clones, under 95% of them seen only once. Sequencing used T cells isolated from PBMCs. These receptors originate from a human donor in good health.

This chain connects TRBV11-1 to TRBJ2-7, with TRBD1 as a possible D gene (6 bases). Trimming pared 1 base from V and 2 bases from J, leaving 9 bases between. This CDR3 comprises 14 residues. In germline, CDR1 is SGHAT, CDR2 FQDESV (reference sequence). CDR3 nucleotide sequence: TGTGCCAGCAGCTTAGATGACAGGCCCTACGAGCAGTACTTC. It is translated as CASSLDDRPYEQYF. Based on the CDR3 plus reference TRBV11-1 and TRBJ2-7, the full variable domain is EAEVAQSPRYKITEKSQAVAFWCDPISGHATLYWYRQILGQGPELLVQFQDESVVDDSQLPKDRFSAERLKGVDSTLKIQPAELGDSAMYLCASSLDDRPYEQYFGPGTRLTVT.

The rearrangement uses TRBV18 and TRBJ1-5; D remains ambiguous. The CDR3 totals 13 residues. Trimming took 3 bases from V and 8 from J, leaving 11 bases between them. CDR1 is KGHSH and CDR2 is LQKENI in the germline V gene. As DNA, the CDR3 is TGTGCCAGCTCACCCGGATCCCGGGAGCCCCAGCATTTT. This encodes CASSPGSREPQHF.

V usage is TRBV7-3 and J usage is TRBJ2-1; 7 nucleotides agree with TRBD1. Germline values: CDR1 SGHTA, CDR2 FQGTGA. The junction had 8 bases not matched to a gene; V was cut back by 4 bases and J by 5 bases. The CDR3 is made up of 15 amino acids. The CDR3 protein is CASSSDRVVNNEQFF. Here the CDR3 DNA reads TGTGCCAGCAGCTCAGACAGGGTGGTAAACAATGAGCAGTTCTTC. Complete variable domain (other parts from reference TRBV7-3 and TRBJ2-1): GAGVSQTPSNKVTEKGKYVELRCDPISGHTALYWYRQSLGQGPEFLIYFQGTGAADDSGLPNDRFFAVRPEGSVSTLKIQRTERGDSAVYLCASSSDRVVNNEQFFGPGTRLTVL.

This chain uses TRBV6-1 with TRBJ1-1, with 7 bases fitting TRBD1. V was clipped by 5 bases and J by 1 base; unmatched bases: 7. Germline lookup yields CDR1 MNHNS and CDR2 SASEGT. The CDR3 is 15 residues long. The CDR3 coding sequence is TGTGCCAGCAGTATACGACAGGGAGCGAACACTGAAGCTTTCTTT. Encoded protein: CASSIRQGANTEAFF.

The chain uses TRBV19 and TRBJ2-2; TRBD1 aligns across 9 bases. From germline, CDR1 is LNHDA and CDR2 SQIVND (reference sequence). The V gene end was trimmed by 9 bases and the J gene end by 6 bases; junction bases not matched to a gene: 8. The CDR3 totals 14 residues. The CDR3 DNA sequence: TGTGCCAGCAGGACAGGGGAGATTCCCGGGGAGCTGTTTTTT. Its translation is CASRTGEIPGELFF.

The gene calls are TRBV4-1 and TRBJ1-1; D unclear. The V end was cut by 2 bases, the J end by 1 base, with 23 bases between. Germline CDR1 is MGHRA and CDR2 is YSYEKL. CDR3 length: 19 residues. The CDR3 sequence is CASSQFSLRELGANTEAFF. The CDR3, as DNA: TGCGCCAGCAGCCAATTCTCCTTAAGGGAGTTAGGTGCGAACACTGAAGCTTTCTTT.

This clone was picked up one time. The chain is built from TRBV19 and TRBJ2-3; D not resolved. In germline, CDR1 is LNHDA, CDR2 SQIVND (reference sequence). Trimming removed 0 bases at V and 9 bases at J, with 10 bases between. This CDR3 is built from 13 residues. The CDR3 spells CASSIDKPATQYF. CDR3 bases: TGTGCCAGTAGTATAGATAAGCCAGCGACGCAGTATTTT. The full variable domain, with the rest looked up from reference TRBV19 and TRBJ2-3, is DGGITQSPKYLFRKEGQNVTLSCEQNLNHDAMYWYRQDPGQGLRLIYYSQIVNDFQKGDIAEGYSVSREKKESFPLTVTSAQKNPTAFYLCASSIDKPATQYFGPGTRLTVL.

The chain combines TRBV5-1 with TRBJ2-3; the D is unclear. The CDR3 sequence is 12 residues long. Germline assignment: CDR1 SGHRS and CDR2 YFSETQ. Deletions cut 2 bases from V and 4 bases from J, with 5 bases between. This CDR3 is CASSLEPDTQYF. CDR3 bases: TGCGCCAGCAGCTTAGAGCCAGATACGCAGTATTTT.

The J gene is TRBJ1-5, the V gene TRBV5-1; weak D call: TRBD1 (5 bases). The CDR3 length is 15 residues. V was trimmed by 4 bases and J by 0 bases, leaving 11 bases between them. CDR1 is SGHRS, CDR2 YFSETQ, per germline. This CDR3 is CASSVVGGSNQPQHF. The CDR3 nucleotides are TGCGCCAGCAGCGTAGTGGGGGGTAGCAATCAGCCCCAGCATTTT.

This chain links TRBV5-1 with TRBJ2-7; 8 bases map to TRBD1. CDR1 and CDR2 (germline): SGHRS, YFSETQ. Trimming cost V 2 bases and J 0 bases; bases outside gene matches: 16. The CDR3 covers 19 residues. The CDR3 sequence: CASSFLSPRTGTSSYEQYF. The CDR3 DNA sequence: TGCGCCAGCAGCTTCCTATCCCCCCGGACAGGGACCAGCTCCTACGAGCAGTACTTC.

The genes are TRBV28 and TRBJ2-7, with a weak D call TRBD2 (7 bases). Trimming left V 7 bases short and J 2 bases short, with 21 bases between. The CDR3 is made up of 16 amino acids. The germline V gene encodes CDR1 MDHEN and CDR2 SYDVKM. As DNA, the CDR3 is TGTGCCAGCACCACTTTTGTGTGGGGGGGCCCCTACGAGCAGTACTTC. This translates into CASTTFVWGGPYEQYF.

The V call is TRBV5-1, the J call TRBJ2-3; D may be TRBD1 (6 bases). The CDR3 length is 14 residues. Germline CDR1 reads SGHRS; CDR2 reads YFSETQ. V dropped 0 bases and J dropped 5 bases, with 10 bases sitting between them. The CDR3 protein is CASSLGPGEDTQYF. CDR3 nucleotide sequence: TGCGCCAGCAGCTTGGGGCCAGGGGAAGATACGCAGTATTTT.

The V and J genes are TRBV6-1 and TRBJ2-5, with 11 bases that match TRBD1. The CDR3 consists of 14 residues. With V trimmed by 5 bases and J by 4 bases, 3 bases remained unmatched. The germline V gene encodes CDR1 MNHNS and CDR2 SASEGT. CDR3 sequence reads: CASSWDRGRETQYF. The CDR3 bases are TGTGCCAGCAGTTGGGACAGGGGGAGAGAGACCCAGTACTTC.

The chain links TRBV11-2 to TRBJ2-3; TRBD1 agrees at 8 bases. Per the germline V gene, CDR1 is SGHAT and CDR2 is FQNNGV. CDR3 size: 16 residues. Unmatched junction bases numbered 4, after V lost 1 base and J lost 1 base. The CDR3 bases are TGTGCCAGCAGCTTAGTTACGACAGGGGGCACAGATACGCAGTATTTT. This sequence encodes CASSLVTTGGTDTQYF.

V and J are TRBV5-6 and TRBJ1-1; D possibly corresponds to TRBD1 (5 bases). Germline V gene lookup returns CDR1 SGHDT and CDR2 YYEEEE. This CDR3 has 18 amino acids. V lost 4 bases to trimming and J lost 3 bases, with 25 bases between them. CDR3: CASSTASGYSQMDTEAFF. The DNA of the CDR3 is TGTGCCAGCAGCACCGCCTCAGGGTACTCCCAAATGGACACTGAAGCTTTCTTT.

V gene TRBV4-1 combines with J gene TRBJ2-5; 7 positions agree with TRBD1. CDR1 MGHRA and CDR2 YSYEKL come from the germline V gene. V lost 1 base to trimming and J lost 3 bases; unmatched junction nucleotides: 8. The CDR3 runs 16 residues. This CDR3 reads CASSQVFRTGEETQYF. The CDR3 DNA is TGCGCCAGCAGCCAAGTCTTCCGCACAGGGGAAGAGACCCAGTACTTC.

The chain recombines TRBV7-9 with TRBJ2-1, with 9 bases aligning to TRBD2. This CDR3 comprises 18 residues. Germline CDR1 SEHNR, CDR2 FQNEAQ (reference sequence). The junction had 19 bases not matched to a gene; V was cut back by 4 bases and J by 9 bases. CDR3 sequence (DNA): TGTGCCAGCAGCTCCGCCCGTTTACCGGGACTAGCAAGTAGTGAGCAGTTCTTC. It codes for CASSSARLPGLASSEQFF. The complete variable domain, with remaining parts taken from reference TRBV7-9 and TRBJ2-1, reads DTGVSQNPRHKITKRGQNVTFRCDPISEHNRLYWYRQTLGQGPEFLTYFQNEAQLEKSRLLSDRFSAERPKGSFSTLEIQRTEQGDSAMYLCASSSARLPGLASSEQFFGPGTRLTVL.

The chain carries TRBV7-9 and TRBJ1-2; 8 bases fit TRBD1. The CDR3 has 17 amino acids. Germline values: CDR1 SEHNR, CDR2 FQNEAQ (reference sequence). V shed 2 bases, J shed 6 bases, and the junction held 14 bases outside the gene matches. CDR3: CASSLSDRVVIWDGYTF. CDR3 nucleotide sequence: TGTGCCAGCAGCTTATCGGACAGGGTGGTAATTTGGGATGGCTACACCTTC.

The rearrangement uses TRBV11-3 and TRBJ2-7, with TRBD2 matching 10 bases. Germline trimming cut 4 bases from V and 2 bases from J; bases unmatched to any gene: 2. This CDR3 is 14 amino acids long. Per the germline V gene, CDR1 is SGHNT and CDR2 is YENEEA. CDR3 coding DNA: TGTGCCAGCAGCTCACTAGCGGGGACCTACGAGCAGTACTTC. Its translation: CASSSLAGTYEQYF.

The chain joins TRBV11-2 to TRBJ2-1; D is possibly TRBD1 (6 bases). The CDR3 has 16 residues. Germline CDR1 and CDR2: SGHAT and FQNNGV. Trimming left V 4 bases short and J 1 base short, with 14 bases between. Written as DNA, the CDR3 is TGTGCCAGCAGCTACCTCGCAGGGGCTTCCTACAATGAGCAGTTCTTC. This translates into CASSYLAGASYNEQFF.

This clone was seen a single time. This chain uses TRBV27 with TRBJ2-7; maybe TRBD1 (6 bases). Per germline, CDR1 MNHEY and CDR2 SMNVEV (reference sequence). V lost 5 bases and J lost 6, with 11 bases in between. CDR3 length: 12 residues. The CDR3 is CASSQGLGEQYF. CDR3 bases: TGTGCCAGCAGTCAGGGGCTGGGCGAGCAGTACTTC.

The rearrangement links TRBV4-1 to TRBJ2-3; possibly TRBD2 for D (6 bases). Germline values: CDR1 MGHRA, CDR2 YSYEKL. V lost 2 bases and J 0 bases, leaving 9 bases between the germline ends. The CDR3 loop spans 15 amino acids. The CDR3 DNA sequence: TGCGCCAGCAGCCAATACGGGGGAAGCACAGATACGCAGTATTTT. This codes for CASSQYGGSTDTQYF.

Details on this clone: Germline is not matched at one junction end, which may reflect a read error. The chain joins TRBV7-7 to TRBJ2-5; no firm D call. The CDR3 runs 13 residues. Germline lookup yields CDR1 SSHAT and CDR2 FNYEAQ (reference sequence). In DNA form, the CDR3 reads TGTGCTAGCAGTCTCGCCTGGAGAGAGACCCAGTACTTC. Translation gives CASSLAWRETQYF.

V is TRBV6-4 and J is TRBJ2-1; possibly TRBD2 for D (5 bases). The V gene lost 6 bases and the J gene lost 9 bases, with 24 bases spanning the gap. Germline V gene data show CDR1 as MRHNA and CDR2 as SNTAGT. The CDR3 totals 16 residues. The DNA for the CDR3 is TGTGCCAGCAGCCCGAAGACCTCCGCCGGGGATAGTGAGCAGTTCTTC. Its protein is CASSPKTSAGDSEQFF.

The CDR3 protein is CASSPVATSAGELFF. CDR3 bases: TGTGCCAGCTCACCAGTTGCGACTAGCGCCGGGGAGCTGTTTTTT. The chain uses TRBV18 and TRBJ2-2; TRBD2 matches at 8 bases. The V gene end was trimmed by 2 bases and the J gene end by 6 bases; junction bases not matched to a gene: 5. Per the germline V gene, CDR1 is KGHSH and CDR2 is LQKENI. CDR3 size: 15 residues.

The J gene is TRBJ1-1, the V gene TRBV2; D gene unclear. V was clipped by 0 bases and J by 1 base, with 12 bases between them. The CDR3 extends over 16 amino acids. The germline gives CDR1 SNHLY, CDR2 FYNNEI. CDR3 amino acids: CASSEASPFGNTEAFF. The DNA of the CDR3 is TGTGCCAGCAGTGAAGCGAGTCCGTTCGGGAACACTGAAGCTTTCTTT.

V is TRBV4-1 and J is TRBJ1-6; 9 nucleotides match TRBD1. The V gene's germline CDR1 is MGHRA and CDR2 YSYEKL. Trimming removed 4 bases from V and 8 bases from J; junction bases left unmatched: 9. This CDR3 region has 16 residues. In DNA form, the CDR3 reads TGCGCCAGCAGCCTAATCACAGGGGGCGAGGATTCACCCCTCCACTTT. Protein sequence: CASSLITGGEDSPLHF.